Sequencing of this T cell receptor (beta chain) was carried out in a study of cytomegalovirus exposure and HLA in healthy donors listed by TCRdb under 2017. Turning to the overall study: According to an earlier analysis of around 600 of the donors, about 190 million T cells yielded 95 million to 140 million unique TCR beta sequences and about 300 Gb of sequence data. An early release that covered about 600 HLA-typed donors contained around 300 gigabases of sequencing data and around 80 million unique TCR sequences. The genetic ancestry cluster associated with self-reported Caucasian donors included approximately 85% of the 398 genotyped donors. The study was designed to test whether signatures of past pathogen exposure could be identified by cataloging public T cell receptors. The T cell repertoires of some 700 subjects were profiled by immunosequencing and related to cytomegalovirus serostatus. Along with the approximately 700-subject first cohort, a separate validation cohort of around 120 different subjects was used. High-throughput TCR immunosequencing, statistical association of individual TCRs with disease status, and machine learning were combined to predict cytomegalovirus infection status. A later analysis re-analyzed previously published TCR beta repertoires from 500 to 700 donors and added high-resolution HLA genotyping to study TCR occurrence patterns. Rather than using new phenotypic data, the later analysis identified candidate immune exposures from TCR beta sequences and from how often those sequences occurred across donors. In an earlier analysis of 587 of the donors, high-throughput TCR beta sequencing was used to judge whether each TCR beta V gene segment behaved as functional or pseudogenic. Donor age, sex, ethnicity and CMV serostatus were compiled alongside the repertoire data. In a later genetic analysis, genome-wide SNP genotypes for about 55% of the roughly 670 donors were used, and that subset was treated as a discovery cohort. All discovery cohort repertoires had been generated using a single sequencing platform. HLA typing covered class I and class II loci at four-digit resolution. Typing coverage differed by locus: A, B, C, DRB1 and DQB1 were typed in about 620-630 donors, DQA1 in around 500, DPA1 in some 610, and DPB1 in about 450. Because of strong linkage in the cohort, a handful of DR-DQ haplotypes were treated as single units for association and clustering. Among some 400 genotyped donors of the cohort, an average of around 240,000 unique TCR beta nucleotide sequences were sequenced per donor, around 20% of them non-productive.

Concerning this clone: Its antigen target is currently unknown. Qualities for individual bases were not recorded, and no much larger clone is one base off.

Results and caveats for the whole study, not just this receptor: A further reported finding was that TCR beta sequences accurately predicted the HLA-A and HLA-B alleles for most subjects in the first cohort. Sequencing depth was assumed to be roughly uniform across donors in the presence/absence analyses, though that assumption may not hold. The 87-base-pair reads could not distinguish some IMGT-functional V segments, including TRBV6-2 and TRBV6-3, so those segments were excluded. In the study, about 150 TCR beta chains were listed as associated with cytomegalovirus. Because counts were too low, roughly 18 rarely observed V segments, including chromosome 9 orphons, were left out of the earlier analysis of approximately 580 of the donors. Several of the top co-occurrence clusters appeared to be linked to parvovirus B19, influenza, CMV and Epstein-Barr virus, according to a later analysis. The sequencing pipeline was judged likely to have produced a cluster of highly shared sequence variants as a technical artifact. Linkage disequilibrium might explain the correlated functional status among segregating V segments, but an unknown experimental factor could not be excluded. In a later genetic analysis, fewer N-insertions in productive TCRs were reported among donors in an Asian-associated ancestry cluster than the roughly 700-donor mean. A later analysis found that TCR association rates varied across HLA loci, with DRB1 alleles showing the most associated TCRs and HLA-C alleles the fewest. The only immune exposure information available for the cohort was CMV serostatus. In a later analysis, HLA-associated TCR beta chains were found to be more clonally expanded and to have lower generation probabilities than equally common non-associated chains. The cohort was sequenced for TCR beta chains only, and without alpha or paired-chain data the features that could be detected were limited. Most TCR sequences were observed very rarely across donors, whereas some public TCRs were present in many individuals. In an earlier analysis of more than 450 of the donors, most TCR beta V segments were observed in productive rearrangements about 87% or about 30% of the time, broadly matching IMGT annotations. In vitro tests confirmed that a few of the cytomegalovirus-associated TCR beta chains recognize cytomegalovirus antigens. Assigning TCR associations to individual alleles was difficult when HLA alleles, especially DR and DQ, strongly co-occurred. Cytomegalovirus status was reported to be diagnosed by the classifier with high specificity and sensitivity in both the original and validation cohorts. Because HLA typing was missing for some donors at each locus, association tests included only the typed subset. Most CMV-associated TCR beta chains appeared to be HLA-restricted in a later analysis, and the HLA associations seemed to be driven largely by CMV exposure. V-gene and J-gene trimming of TCR beta chains was associated with a missense DCLRE1C variant in a later genetic analysis, and the association was replicated in an independent cohort. A later analysis associated roughly 17,000 TCR beta sequences with specific HLA alleles at a false discovery rate of 0.05. The authors suggested that the approach could potentially be extended to other disease states and immunological phenotypes.

V trim: 5 bases; J trim: 4 bases; unmatched bases: 5. CDR1 and CDR2 were assigned from the germline V gene as SNHLY and FYNNEI. The CDR3, from cysteine to phenylalanine, totals 14 residues. The retained sequence is limited to the CDR3, 42 bases, with the frame set at the first base. The cohort comprised some 700 healthy bone marrow donors. All cohort members were sampled while nominally healthy, although unrecorded immune exposures were likely present. The donor tested CMV seronegative and was one of the 352 seronegative cohort members. A peripheral blood sample was provided by each donor, and peripheral blood mononuclear cells were used for TCR beta sequencing. Genomic DNA was extracted from the blood cell samples with the Qiagen DNeasy Blood Extraction Kit. The library was produced with the immunoSEQ multiplex PCR assay. For the multiplex PCR, a mixture combining 60 forward primers for TCR Vbeta segments and 13 reverse primers for TCR Jbeta segments was used. The CDR3 region of rearranged TCR beta genes was amplified from genomic DNA with a multiplex PCR assay. The Illumina HiSeq System was used to sequence the amplified TCR beta libraries as 87-base-pair reads. Turning to the authors' computational methods: Across the 670 or so repertoires, a later analysis counted tens of millions of unique TCR beta chains, around 10 million of which were shared by at least two donors. Raw reads were error-corrected and collapsed into unique sequences by a nearest-neighbor algorithm in which closely related sequences were merged to remove PCR and sequencing errors. CDR3 sequences were aligned to IMGT reference sequences to assign V, D and J gene segments. Each retained sequence needed at least a six-nucleotide match to both a V gene segment and a J gene segment. Rearrangements were called productive when the CDR3 lacked stop codons and stayed in frame with V and J; all others were non-productive. CDR3 was defined according to IMGT convention as the region running from the second conserved V-encoded cysteine to the conserved J-encoded phenylalanine. Sequences without an unambiguous match to a single V gene segment were excluded from the earlier analysis of 450 to 750 of the donors. In an earlier analysis of a few hundred of the donors, a V segment was called functional when productive rearrangements were above 56.7%, and segregating when the standard deviation between donors exceeded 5%. A statistical classification framework was built to diagnose cytomegalovirus status from the catalog of TCR beta chain sequences. In a later analysis, TCR nucleotide sequences were compared against IMGT/GENE-DB human TR gene sequences so that V and J genes could be assigned. The TCRdist pipeline was used in a later analysis to assign CDR3 sequences and most-parsimonious VDJ recombination scenarios. In a later analysis, each TCR beta chain was defined by its CDR3 amino acid sequence together with its V-gene family, and reads lacking a unique V-gene family were excluded. A later analysis removed 500 to 600 highly shared, low-generation-probability nucleotide sequences to deal with suspected cross-contamination and a sequencing artifact. A later analysis calculated a clonal expansion index for each public chain from normalized within-repertoire ranks of inferred template counts. In a later analysis, generation probabilities were computed with a VDJ recombination model fitted to out-of-frame rearrangements, and the resulting probabilities were checked against IGoR. Hypergeometric tests were used in a later analysis to score TCR-TCR, TCR-HLA and TCR-CMV co-occurrence, with a repertoire-size bias correction applied to the TCR pairs. A later analysis estimated false discovery rates by permuting HLA or CMV assignments 20 times. A later analysis grouped co-occurring TCRs with DBSCAN, adding TCRdist sequence similarity when clustering within HLA-allele-positive subsets. Repertoires with fewer than 30,000 or more than 120,000 public chains, plus five repertoires with anomalous nucleotide sharing, were excluded from co-occurrence clustering. TCRdb took over this immuneACCESS table, retaining in-frame rearrangements with V and J assigned. Such tables are incomplete; in checked studies, under half of the missing clones stem from an unresolved V gene, and the remainder is unexplained. V, J and clone size derive from that table, while D and trimming were established from the DNA sequence. The sample records about 200,000 clones, over 75% of which are singletons. 2% to 2.5% of the sample is in the top ten clones.

The material sequenced was PBMCs. Recombination linked TRBV2 to TRBJ2-3; 8 bases in the junction line up with TRBD1. The sequence was obtained from a woman in her forties or fifties in good health and CMV-seronegative. CDR3 reads: CASSFDRGPDTQYF. The DNA reads TGTGCCAGCAGTTTTGACAGGGGACCAGATACGCAGTATTTT.